The sequence of this TCR beta chain was determined in a study of blood T cell repertoires in COVID-19 (dated by TCRdb to the early 2020s). Regarding the complete study: The collaborator samples originated in the United States, Italy and Spain and spanned the acute and convalescent phases of COVID-19. The repertoires were released in a freely available public database intended as a resource for research on the immune response to SARS-CoV-2. The material from the prospective study consisted of cDNA or gDNA derived from T cells, B-cell-depleted T cells, or PBMCs. Where available, HLA class I and class II types were obtained from metadata supplied by the sample provider rather than from assay-based typing. The dataset comprised deeply sampled blood TCRbeta repertoires from subjects exposed to, actively infected with, or recovered from COVID-19. Samples came from the ongoing ImmuneRACE study (first 160 participants) plus 1,254 subjects from 6 global collaborators. Sample metadata almost always included a de-identified subject ID, COVID-19 status, age in years and sex.

Collaborating institutions collected whole blood in K2EDTA tubes following their own protocols. For TCRbeta analysis, collaborator samples were shipped as frozen whole blood, as isolated PBMCs, or as DNA extracted from either sample type. The CDR3 numbers 16 residues from cysteine through phenylalanine. The sequence is cut down to CDR3 DNA, 48 bases in frame from base 1. The germline V end is reduced by 5 bases and the J end by 1 base; junction bases left unmatched: 3. The germline V gene (reference sequence) supplies CDR1 LNHDA and CDR2 SQIVND. Broad study findings and their caveats: The quantity of clinical and demographic metadata differed by source and by participant and was supplied without curation.

The immunoSEQ Assay, a bias-controlled multiplex PCR, was used to amplify TCRbeta CDR3 regions from genomic DNA. The original pipeline was this. Within the assay, amplification of reference gene primers was used to estimate how many nucleated cells each sample contained. To quantify the absolute abundance of each unique TCRbeta CDR3 rearrangement, sequence reads were collapsed and filtered. For each sample, productive Simpson clonality was calculated by taking the square root of Simpson's diversity index across productive rearrangements. What TCRdb holds here is the immuneACCESS table cut down to in-frame rearrangements. Part of the clones is not present; checked against another copy, under half of the missing clones reflect an unresolved V gene, and the others are unexplained. The V and J calls and clone size come from that table; D and trimming were worked out from the DNA. Counted in this sample were 100,000 to 120,000 clones; 88% of them appeared once. Approximately 2.5% of the sample lies in the top ten.

Of note for this clone: No antigen is known for it. Base qualities are missing; no much larger clone stands one base away.

This receptor was taken from a human donor in a cohort sampled during active COVID-19. The sequenced sample consisted of peripheral blood. The chain couples TRBV19 to TRBJ2-3, with 13 middle bases fitting TRBD2. In nucleotides, the sequence is TGTGCCAGTAGTTTTGGACTAGCGGGAGGCACAGATACGCAGTATTTT. Translated, this is CASSFGLAGGTDTQYF.